This is a list of T cell receptor beta chains from one sample in a study of CD8 T cells in ankylosing spondylitis. Using its own MiXCR run on the 5' RACE reads, TCRdb lists one record per CDR3 protein. The repertoire includes 300,000 to 400,000 distinct CDR3 sequences, about 20% of them detected once, and around 13% sits in the top ten. The sequencing input was blood, either unsorted or a sorted T cell fraction (not recorded which). The source of these receptors is a male donor with ankylosing spondylitis or in good health (not recorded which). CDR3s include the opening cysteine and the closing phenylalanine or tryptophan. D genes are given only for firm matches. Clone size appears in some rows only: once, few, many, or a class for an expanded clone.

j_call,d_call,v_call,clone_size,cdr3_nt,cdr3_aa
TRBJ1-2,TRBD1,TRBV5-1,.,TGCGCCAGCAGCTCGGGGGACAGGAGTTTTTATGGCTACACCTTC,CASSSGDRSFYGYTF
TRBJ2-3,.,TRBV11-2,few,TGTGCCAGCAGCTTGACAGGAGGTCCCACAGATACGCAGTATTTT,CASSLTGGPTDTQYF
TRBJ2-7,.,TRBV30,.,TGTGCCTGGAGCAGACTCGACAGTCTAGAATCGTACGAGCAGTACTTC,CAWSRLDSLESYEQYF
TRBJ2-7,TRBD2,TRBV20-1,.,TGCAGTGCTAGAATCGGGGGGACGCCCTACGAGCAGTACTTC,CSARIGGTPYEQYF
TRBJ2-7,.,TRBV20-1,few,TGCAGTGCTAGAGATCTAAATGATCAGTACTTC,CSARDLNDQYF
TRBJ2-2,.,TRBV20-1,few,TGCAGTGCTAGGGATAACACCGGGGAGCTGTTTTTT,CSARDNTGELFF
TRBJ2-7,.,TRBV12-3/TRBV12-4,many,TGTGCCAGCAGTTTTAGAAACAGGCGACCCTACGAGCAGTACTTC,CASSFRNRRPYEQYF
TRBJ2-1,.,TRBV10-3,few,TGTGCCATCAGTGAGTCAGGGATTCATGAGCAGTTCTTC,CAISESGIHEQFF
TRBJ2-5,TRBD2,TRBV10-3,few,TGTGCCATCAGTGCGGGGGAGGGTCAAGAGACCCAGTACTTC,CAISAGEGQETQYF
TRBJ2-1,.,TRBV12-3/TRBV12-4,few,TGTGCCAGCAGTTCAAATCAGAATGAGCAGTTCTTC,CASSSNQNEQFF
TRBJ2-6,.,TRBV6-1,.,TGTGCCAGCAGTGAAATCTCCACTGGGGCCAACGTCCTGACTTTC,CASSEISTGANVLTF
TRBJ2-7,.,TRBV30,.,TGTGCCTGGAGGGATGACAGGTACGAGCAGTACTTC,CAWRDDRYEQYF
TRBJ2-5,.,TRBV3-1,.,TGTGCCAGCAGCCAACTGCGGCGAGAGACCCAGTACTTC,CASSQLRRETQYF
TRBJ2-1,.,TRBV2,once,TGTGCCAGCAGTGATGTCTGGGGGGACAGTGACATCTCCTACAATGAGCAGTTCTTC,CASSDVWGDSDISYNEQFF
TRBJ2-3,.,TRBV5-1,few,TGCGCCAGCAGCTCGACCCTCTCGGACGCAGATACGCAGTATTTT,CASSSTLSDADTQYF
TRBJ2-5,.,TRBV7-9,few,TGTGCCAGCAGCCTAACCGGGGGAGGTGATGAGGGCGAGACCCAGTACTTC,CASSLTGGGDEGETQYF
TRBJ2-1,.,TRBV3-1,.,TGTGCCAGCAGCCAAGAGACCGACGACAATGAGCAGTTCTTC,CASSQETDDNEQFF
TRBJ2-1,TRBD2,TRBV7-6,.,TGTGCCAGCAGCTTAGCGGCTAGCGGGGGGGCGGATGAGCAGTTCTTC,CASSLAASGGADEQFF
TRBJ2-4,.,TRBV20-1,few,TGCAGTGCTTTACCGGGCCTAGCCAAAAACATTCAGTACTTC,CSALPGLAKNIQYF
TRBJ1-1,.,TRBV10-3,few,TGTGCCATCAGTGAGTCCGGGGGGATAGGTGAAGCTTTCTTT,CAISESGGIGEAFF
TRBJ2-7,.,TRBV12-3/TRBV12-4,.,TGTGCCAGCAGTTTTGGGTTCCACGAGCAGTACTTC,CASSFGFHEQYF
TRBJ2-3,TRBD2,TRBV7-3,.,TGTGCCAGCAGCTCCTCTGAGACTAGCGGGGGCACAGATACGCAGTATTTT,CASSSSETSGGTDTQYF
TRBJ2-1,.,TRBV12-3/TRBV12-4,.,TGTGCCAGCAGTTTCATGTTCGGGCAAAACATTGCAGGCGATGAGCAGTTCTTC,CASSFMFGQNIAGDEQFF
TRBJ2-4,.,TRBV2,.,TGTGCCAGCAGTGGGCAAGGGAGCGAAGGATACATTCAGTACTTC,CASSGQGSEGYIQYF
TRBJ1-1,.,TRBV20-1,few,TGCAGTGCTAGAGATATGGGAACAGTAGCCTTTGATGAAGCTTTCTTT,CSARDMGTVAFDEAFF
TRBJ2-7,TRBD1,TRBV29-1,few,TGCAGCGTTTTCGACAGGGCCCACGAGCAGTACTTC,CSVFDRAHEQYF
TRBJ2-3,.,TRBV12-3/TRBV12-4,.,TGTGCCAGCAGTAGCCGATGGGAGGGCACAGATACGCAGTATTTT,CASSSRWEGTDTQYF
TRBJ1-2,TRBD1,TRBV20-1,.,TGCAGTGCTAGGTTTGAGGGGGCCGCCGTGGGCTACACCTTC,CSARFEGAAVGYTF
TRBJ2-5,TRBD2,TRBV7-6,few,TGTGCCAGCAGCTTACTCGCGGGGGTCCTTCCGAGAGAGACCCAGTACTTC,CASSLLAGVLPRETQYF
TRBJ2-5,TRBD1,TRBV25-1,many,TGTGCCAGCAGTGGATGGGGGGGACAGGGGTCAGAGACCCAGTACTTC,CASSGWGGQGSETQYF
TRBJ2-2,.,TRBV24-1,.,TGCGCCACCAGTGAAACTAGGCTCGGGGAGCTGTTTTTT,CATSETRLGELFF
TRBJ2-7,TRBD1,TRBV20-1,few,TGCAGTGCTAGACCCCCCGTCAGGCTACAGGGGATCTACGAGCAGTACTTC,CSARPPVRLQGIYEQYF
TRBJ2-6,TRBD1,TRBV4-1,few,TGCGCCAGCTGCCCGACCGGGACAGGTCCCTCTGGGGCCAACGTCCTGACTTTC,CASCPTGTGPSGANVLTF
TRBJ2-7,TRBD1,TRBV6-1,.,TGTGCCAGCAGGCCAAGGGACAGACCCTACGAGCAGTACTTC,CASRPRDRPYEQYF
TRBJ2-7,TRBD2,TRBV7-2,few,TGTGCCAGCAGCTTAGCGGGACTAGGAGGACGAGACGAGCAGTACTTC,CASSLAGLGGRDEQYF
TRBJ2-2,TRBD2,TRBV4-2,.,TGTGCCAGCAGCCAAGTAGGACTAGCGGGGGGGGGTTCCACCGGGGAGCTGTTTTTT,CASSQVGLAGGGSTGELFF
TRBJ2-7,.,TRBV7-2,few,TGTGCCAGCAGCCCACTTTCTAACGGGGGCTACGAGCAGTACTTC,CASSPLSNGGYEQYF
TRBJ2-3,.,TRBV7-3,few,TGTGCCAGCAGCAGTACTGGGGCGGCAGATACGCAGTATTTT,CASSSTGAADTQYF
TRBJ1-5,.,TRBV4-1,.,TGCGCCAGCAGCCGCGTAAGAGGGGACGGTCAGCCCCAGCATTTT,CASSRVRGDGQPQHF
TRBJ2-5,.,TRBV7-6,.,TGTGCCAGCAGCTTTCACAGACAAGAGACCCAGTACTTC,CASSFHRQETQYF
TRBJ2-1,TRBD2,TRBV7-9,few,TGTGCCAGCAGCTTATACGCGGGGGCCTACAATGAGCAGTTCTTC,CASSLYAGAYNEQFF
TRBJ2-7,.,TRBV28,.,TGTGCCAGCAGTTTACGGTACGGCATCTACGAGCAGTACTTC,CASSLRYGIYEQYF
TRBJ2-2,TRBD1,TRBV20-1,few,TGCAGTGCTAGATCTAGCGGACAGGGGGCTAACACCGGGGAGCTGTTTTTT,CSARSSGQGANTGELFF
TRBJ2-2,.,TRBV7-6,once,TGTGCCAGCAGCTTAGTTTGGGGGTCCGGGGAGCTGTTTTTT,CASSLVWGSGELFF
TRBJ1-2,.,TRBV20-1,.,TGCAGTGCTAGGGATGGGCTCGGACAGCCCACCTATGGCTACACCTTC,CSARDGLGQPTYGYTF